This is a list of T cell receptor beta chains from one sample in a study of cytomegalovirus exposure and HLA in healthy donors. Profiling relied on immunoSEQ multiplex PCR, and the TCRdb table lists in-frame clones only, not all of them. Among 80,000 to 100,000 clones, more than 60% were seen once, and the ten largest hold less than 2.5%. Sequencing was done on a sample of PBMCs. The receptors were gathered from a man aged 50-60 years in good health and CMV-seronegative. CDR3s include the opening cysteine and the closing phenylalanine or tryptophan. D genes are given only for firm matches. For some rows the clone size is stated as once, few or many, or as a class when expanded; others skip it.

v_call	clone_size	d_call	j_call	cdr3_nt	cdr3_aa
TRBV7-2	.	.	TRBJ1-2	TGTGCCAGCAGCTTAGGTGGGGCAGGGCGCACCTTC	CASSLGGAGRTF
TRBV5-1	few	.	TRBJ1-6	TGCGCCAGCAGCTCCAGCTCCTATAATTCACCCCTCCACTTT	CASSSSSYNSPLHF
TRBV7-6	.	TRBD2	TRBJ2-2	TGTGCCAGCAGCTCCCAGGGGGGGGCTAGCGGGGTCCGAAACACCGGGGAGCTGTTTTTT	CASSSQGGASGVRNTGELFF
TRBV29-1	.	.	TRBJ2-7	TGCAGCACACAAACGTCCGGGGTCGAGCAGTACTTC	CSTQTSGVEQYF
TRBV5-1	.	TRBD1	TRBJ2-7	TGCGCCAGCAGCCCCGGGACAGGGTCCGTCGAGCAGTACTTC	CASSPGTGSVEQYF
TRBV4-2	.	TRBD2	TRBJ2-7	TGTGCCAGCAGCCAAGTCCGGGCTAGCGGGAGGAACTACGAGCAGTACTTC	CASSQVRASGRNYEQYF
TRBV27	once	.	TRBJ1-2	TGTGCCAGCAGTCCCCGAGGACAGATCTATGGCTACACCTTC	CASSPRGQIYGYTF
TRBV6-1	.	.	TRBJ1-3	TGTGCCAGCACCCAGGGAACTGGAAACACCATATATTTT	CASTQGTGNTIYF
TRBV4-1	.	TRBD1	TRBJ1-5	TGCGCCAGCAGCCAAACTCCCGGGACAGGGGCTCAGCCCCAGCATTTT	CASSQTPGTGAQPQHF
TRBV6-1	.	TRBD1	TRBJ1-1	TGTGCCAGCAGCGGACAAACCGGGACAGGGCGTACTTTCTTT	CASSGQTGTGRTFF
TRBV5-5	.	.	TRBJ2-2	TGTGCCAGCTTCGCTAGTGCGAGGACCGGGGAGCTGTTTTTT	CASFASARTGELFF
TRBV5-4	.	.	TRBJ1-5	TGTGCCAGCAGCTCGCAGGGGAGCAATCAGCCCCAGCATTTT	CASSSQGSNQPQHF
TRBV7-9	few	.	TRBJ1-2	TGTGCCAGCAGCCCGGCCGAGGTCCGAGGCTACACCTTC	CASSPAEVRGYTF
TRBV28	.	TRBD2	TRBJ2-3	TGTGCCACCCAACTAGCGGGAGGGCGAGATACGCAGTATTTT	CATQLAGGRDTQYF
TRBV19	few	.	TRBJ1-1	TGTGCCAGTACCACTTTAGGGGCAGGGATGAACACTGAAGCTTTCTTT	CASTTLGAGMNTEAFF
TRBV5-1	.	TRBD2	TRBJ2-5	TGCGCCAGCAGCTTGGCCCTAGCGGGGAAAGAGACCCAGTACTTC	CASSLALAGKETQYF
TRBV18	.	.	TRBJ1-3	TGTGCCAGCTCACCACCCTCTCTACAGGTCGTTGGAAACACCATATATTTT	CASSPPSLQVVGNTIYF
TRBV5-1	once	.	TRBJ2-7	TGCGCCAGCAGTAGGGCCCAAGAAGGGAGCTACGAGCAGTACTTC	CASSRAQEGSYEQYF
TRBV11-2	.	TRBD1	TRBJ1-1	TGTGCCAGCAGCGACTCATACGGGACAGGGACGAACACTGAAGCTTTCTTT	CASSDSYGTGTNTEAFF
TRBV5-1	.	.	TRBJ1-1	TGCGCCAGCCACACCCGTGAAGCTTTCTTT	CASHTREAFF
TRBV28	.	.	TRBJ2-7	TGTGCCAGCAGTTTATATACCAAGGAGTTCACCTACGAGCAGTACTTC	CASSLYTKEFTYEQYF
TRBV15	few	TRBD2	TRBJ2-3	TGTGCCACCAGCAGTGGGACTAGCGGGAGGGCCTTTTTCCCAGATACGCAGTATTTT	CATSSGTSGRAFFPDTQYF
TRBV18	.	TRBD1	TRBJ1-4	TGTGCCAGCTCAATGGACAGGGGGCGCCCTGAAAAACTGTTTTTT	CASSMDRGRPEKLFF
TRBV7-2	.	.	TRBJ2-3	TGTGCCAGCAGCTTACCCCGGCAGGGGCCTATCACAGATACGCAGTATTTT	CASSLPRQGPITDTQYF
TRBV28	.	.	TRBJ2-7	TGTGCCAGCAGCCTAGGCACGGGGTACTCCTATGAGCAGTACTTC	CASSLGTGYSYEQYF
TRBV7-9	.	TRBD1	TRBJ2-5	TGTGCCAGCAGCCCCGGGACAGTGGAAGAGACCCAGTACTTC	CASSPGTVEETQYF
TRBV7-9	few	.	TRBJ1-4	TGTGCCAGCAGCTTACAGGGAATGGAAGGCAAACTGTTTTTT	CASSLQGMEGKLFF
TRBV15	.	.	TRBJ1-1	TGTGCCACAACGACAGGAGGCCCAGGAATCACTGAAGCTTTCTTT	CATTTGGPGITEAFF
TRBV7-9	.	TRBD1	TRBJ1-6	TGTGCCAGCAGCCCCCGACAGGGGGGGAATTCACCCCTCCACTTT	CASSPRQGGNSPLHF
TRBV19	few	.	TRBJ2-7	TGTGCCAGTAGTATAGAGAACGGGAGCCCTACCTACGAGCAGTACTTC	CASSIENGSPTYEQYF
TRBV27	.	TRBD1	TRBJ1-1	TGTGCCAGCAGTGCCAGGGGGTTCGGCACTGAAGCTTTCTTT	CASSARGFGTEAFF
TRBV5-1	.	TRBD2	TRBJ2-1	TGCGCCAGCAGCCCCGCGGGAGGAAGGAGCTCCTACAATGAGCAGTTCTTC	CASSPAGGRSSYNEQFF
TRBV2	.	TRBD1	TRBJ1-2	TGTGCCAGCAGTCGAACACCGGGACAGGGGGCGGGAGGCTACACCTTC	CASSRTPGQGAGGYTF
TRBV4-1	.	TRBD1	TRBJ2-4	TGCGCCAGCAGCCAAGACCTGTCCCAGGGGGCTGGAAACATTCAGTACTTC	CASSQDLSQGAGNIQYF
TRBV28	.	.	TRBJ2-7	TGTGCCAGCAGTCCGGCCTATTCGGGCTCCTACGAGCAGTACTTC	CASSPAYSGSYEQYF
TRBV4-1	once	TRBD2	TRBJ2-5	TGCGCCAGCAGCCCCCGGAGCGGGGCCAGCTACCAAGAGACCCAGTACTTC	CASSPRSGASYQETQYF
TRBV11-2	.	.	TRBJ2-7	TGTGCCAGCAGCTTATTCCCGTATGATACAGGGAACTACGAGCAGTACTTC	CASSLFPYDTGNYEQYF
TRBV6-5	once	.	TRBJ1-6	TGTGCCAGCAGTGCCGGACAGAATTCACCCCTCCACTTT	CASSAGQNSPLHF
TRBV4-1	.	.	TRBJ2-5	TGCGCCAGCAGCCAAGCGACAGGGAGGGAGACCCAGTACTTC	CASSQATGRETQYF
TRBV9	few	.	TRBJ1-3	TGTGCCAGCAGCGTTTCCCATTTGGTAGACACCATATATTTT	CASSVSHLVDTIYF
TRBV7-2	.	.	TRBJ2-3	TGTGCCAGCAGCTTATTCCAGTCCACAGATACGCAGTATTTT	CASSLFQSTDTQYF